This T cell receptor beta chain was profiled in a study of radiotherapy plus CTLA-4 blockade in lung cancer (dated by TCRdb to 2017 to 2018). Regarding the study in general: Among the enrolled patients, about 19% had an objective response, and 31% reached disease control. Results the study describes overall, beyond this receptor: After treatment with radiotherapy and ipilimumab, TCR clones that came from tumors expanded in the peripheral blood. Increased serum interferon-beta after radiation, together with early dynamic changes in blood T cell clones, were reported to be the strongest predictors of response.

In this study, focal radiation therapy paired with CTLA-4 blockade (ipilimumab) was tested in patients who had chemo-refractory metastatic non-small-cell lung cancer. Including the terminal cysteine and phenylalanine, the CDR3 comprises 12 residues. Only the CDR3 DNA is retained, 36 bases long and in frame from the first base. V is clipped by 8 bases and J by 1 base, and the sequence between their germline boundaries is 5 bases long. The germline V gene sets CDR1 to MDHEN and CDR2 to SYDVKM. The count of this clone is one. What antigen it recognizes has not been identified. No base qualities exist here, and no much larger clone lies one base off it. Library method: the immunoSEQ multiplex PCR assay. TCRdb re-hosts the immuneACCESS table, in-frame sequences only. Its copies lack some clones; in the studies checked, an unresolved V gene accounts for under half of them, and the cause for the rest is not known. This sample has some 110,000 clones in its table, and just under 80% of those were observed once. Clones ranked in the top ten supply 4.5% to 6.5% of the sample.

This receptor was obtained from a human donor with non-small cell lung cancer who had a partial response to radiotherapy plus ipilimumab. Recombination linked TRBV28 to TRBJ2-2, with an unclear D gene assignment. The sample in question was peripheral blood, obtained from a patient treated with radiotherapy plus ipilimumab. The DNA sequence is as follows: TGTGCCAGCCCAGGGAACACCGGGGAGCTGTTTTTT. It translates to CASPGNTGELFF.